What follows describes a single TCR beta chain. What it binds is not known. Sequencing used immunoSEQ multiplex PCR; TCRdb keeps in-frame clones, though not all of them. The sample yields about 54,000 clones, roughly 90% seen once. The entry originates in a study of T cell responses to AZD1222 COVID-19 vaccine. Trimming took 3 bases from V and 5 from J, leaving 10 bases between them. The CDR3 extends over 14 amino acids. Per the germline V gene, CDR1 is MDHEN and CDR2 is SYDVKM. Notes on the study in general: Samples come after the peak T cell response, not at day 14.

The chain recombines TRBV28 with TRBJ1-4, with no clear D. The TCR originated in an adult who received the AZD1222 COVID-19 vaccine. The starting material was peripheral blood, obtained 28 days after the second AZD1222 dose. CDR3 in DNA: TGTGCCAGCAGTTTGCCAGCGCCAAATGAAAAACTGTTTTTT. Encoded protein: CASSLPAPNEKLFF. The complete variable domain, with remaining parts taken from reference TRBV28 and TRBJ1-4, reads DVKVTQSSRYLVKRTGEKVFLECVQDMDHENMFWYRQDPGLGLRLIYFSYDVKMKEKGDIPEGYSVSREKKERFSLILESASTNQTSMYLCASSLPAPNEKLFFGSGTQLSVL.